This entry lists 25 T cell receptor gamma chains sequenced from one sample in a study of γδ T cells in repeated Plasmodium falciparum infection. Vgamma9/Vdelta2+ and Vdelta2-negative gammadelta T cells were flow-sorted from PBMC for bulk sequencing. TCRdb fed the multiplex PCR reads to CATT. The data show approximately 28,000 gamma-chain clones, 3% seen once. Sequences were obtained from gamma-delta T cells from blood. The receptors derive from a pool of human donors (malaria-infected and uninfected, not separated).

This clone was counted many times. With a much larger clone just one base away, this may be a read error. The sample has other DNA sequences that encode this CDR3 too. This chain uses TRGV9 with TRGJ1 or TRGJ2. CDR3 length: 13 amino acids. Germline loops: CDR1 GITISATS, CDR2 ISYDGTV (reference sequence). V lost 4 bases to trimming and J lost 7 bases; unmatched junction nucleotides: 10. The CDR3 region is CALWEVLRYKKLF. CDR3 DNA: TGTGCCTTGTGGGAAGTGCTACGGTATAAGAAACTCTTT.

In the case of this clone: The protein TCRdb gives is from a much larger clone and does not agree with this DNA's translation at residue 3, likely a read error; the protein shown here comes from the DNA. The CDR3 here is CAAWDINKKLF. The CDR3, as DNA: TGTGCCGCCTGGGACATTAATAAGAAACTCTTT. The chain has TRGV3 and TRGJ1 or TRGJ2. No J gene is reported in TCRdb; it was inferred here by comparing the DNA with germline. CDR3 size: 11 residues. In germline, CDR1 is VTNTFY, CDR2 YDVSTARD (reference sequence).

This clone appeared many times. V usage is TRGV9 and J usage is TRGJ1 or TRGJ2. No J gene was available from TCRdb, and it was assigned here by a germline match of the DNA. The CDR3 is 13 residues long. Germline CDR1 GITISATS, CDR2 ISYDGTV (reference sequence). V was pared by 3 bases and J by 12 bases, with 14 bases of the junction left unmatched. CDR3 nucleotide sequence: TGTGCCTTGTGGGAGCCCCACATAGGGAGGAAACTCTTT. Protein: CALWEPHIGRKLF.

This clone occurred many times. TCRdb's listed protein matches a much larger clone and diverges from this DNA's translation at residue 18, likely through a read error; the protein shown comes from the DNA. No J gene was named, though the V gene is TRGV9. CDR3 size: 20 residues. The germline CDR1 and CDR2 sequences are GITISATS and ISYDGTV (reference sequence). CDR3 nucleotide sequence: TGTGCCTTGTGGGAGGTGCCGCAAGAAAAGCAAGAGTTGGGCAAAAAAATCGAGGTATTT. Its protein is CALWEVPQEKQELGKKIEVF.

In its sample, this clone is medium-sized. At the DNA level, this CDR3 is encoded by other sequences in the same sample as well. The J gene is TRGJ1 or TRGJ2, the V gene TRGV4. This CDR3 spans 14 amino acids. Germline values: CDR1 EGSTGY, CDR2 YDSYTSSV. The J segment lost 0 bases and the V segment lost 1 base, leaving 3 bases of the junction unmatched. The CDR3 here is CATWDGLNYYKKLF. The CDR3 nucleotides read TGTGCCACCTGGGATGGTTTGAATTATTATAAGAAACTCTTT.

This clone has a count of ten or more. The chain recombines TRGV3 with TRGJ1 or TRGJ2. Germline V gives CDR1 VTNTFY, CDR2 YDVSTARD (reference sequence). The trim removed 0 bases at V and 6 bases at J, leaving 11 bases unmatched. This CDR3 is built from 15 residues. This CDR3 reads CATWDRPGGIYKKLF. The CDR3 coding sequence is TGTGCCACCTGGGACAGGCCGGGGGGAATTTATAAGAAACTCTTT.

In the case of this clone: This is likely an artifact of a read error, given a far larger clone one base away. The sample holds other DNA sequences that translate to the same CDR3. V is TRGV9 and J is TRGJ1 or TRGJ2. Matching the DNA to germline supplied the J gene, which TCRdb does not give. Germline V gene lookup returns CDR1 GITISATS and CDR2 ISYDGTV (reference sequence). CDR3 size: 13 residues. The CDR3 bases are TGCGCCTTGTGGGAGGTCCGCGGGGATAAGAAACTCTTT. It yields the protein CALWEVRGDKKLF.

Comments on this clone: The amino acid sequence in TCRdb belongs to a much larger clone and departs from this DNA's translation at residue 10, likely a sequencing read error; the sequence shown is translated from the DNA. This sequence joins TRGV9 and TRGJ1 or TRGJ2. The J gene was not available in TCRdb and was assigned here by matching the DNA to germline segments. The CDR3 runs to 14 residues. CDR1 and CDR2 (germline): GITISATS, ISYDGTV (reference sequence). V shed 0 bases and J 9 bases; nucleotides not matched to a gene: 11. The CDR3 region is CALWEVQPHCKKLF. The CDR3 coding sequence is TGTGCCTTGTGGGAGGTGCAGCCCCATTGTAAGAAACTCTTT.

This clone was recorded at least ten times. CDR3 loop: CALWEVKRDSDWIKTF. The CDR3 nucleotides are TGTGCCTTGTGGGAGGTCAAACGGGATAGTGATTGGATCAAGACGTTT. The chain is built from TRGV9 and TRGJP2. V shed 1 base and J 4 bases; nucleotides not matched to a gene: 9. The germline V gene encodes CDR1 GITISATS and CDR2 ISYDGTV (reference sequence). The CDR3 runs 16 residues.

Comments on this clone: A far larger clone is one nucleotide away, so this likely arose from a read error. This sample also contains other DNA sequences that code for the same CDR3. The J gene is TRGJ1 or TRGJ2, the V gene TRGV9. No J gene was available from TCRdb, and it was assigned here by a germline match of the DNA. This CDR3 comprises 25 residues. From germline, CDR1 is GITISATS and CDR2 ISYDGTV (reference sequence). The trim removed 9 bases at V and 3 bases at J, leaving 47 bases unmatched. The CDR3 nucleotides are TGTGCCTTGGATTCTTTGCGGGGCTTATTACCTTGTAATAAGTTCGAACATGGTGCTTATTATAAGAAACTCTTT. It is translated as CALDSLRGLLPCNKFEHGAYYKKLF.

This clone occurred many times. The limits of the CDR3 on the DNA are not certain, so only TCRdb's listed CDR3 is given. There is no J gene call, but TRGV2 is given as the V gene. The V gene's germline CDR1 is EGSNGY and CDR2 YDSYNSKV. The CDR3 length equals 31 residues, ends included. This chain's CDR3 is CATWDGQSPADSLAVEQHLLSQVSIGRIQHF.

In its sample, this clone was seen many times. This could be a read error, since a much larger clone is one nucleotide away. The sample holds other DNA sequences that translate to the same CDR3. V usage is TRGV4 and J usage is TRGJ1 or TRGJ2. The V segment lost 2 bases and the J segment 7 bases; nucleotides outside the gene matches: 5. The CDR3 is 12 residues long. The germline gives CDR1 EGSTGY, CDR2 YDSYTSSV. CDR3 nucleotides: TGTGCCACCTGGGATGTAGGCTATAAGAAACTCTTT. This translates into CATWDVGYKKLF.

This clone was recorded at least ten times. The TCRdb record carries a much larger clone's protein, which differs from this DNA's translation at residue 3; a read error is the likely cause, and the protein listed here is the DNA translation. The gene calls are TRGV4 and TRGJ1 or TRGJ2. The CDR3 contains 11 residues. In germline, CDR1 is EGSTGY, CDR2 YDSYTSSV. Here the CDR3 DNA reads TGTGCCTCCTGGGCTTATTATAAGAAACTCTTT. Translated, it gives CASWAYYKKLF.

To note about this clone: A far larger clone is off by one base, so a read error is likely. Other DNA sequences in this sample translate to the same CDR3. The chain has TRGV9 and TRGJ1 or TRGJ2. TCRdb does not report a J gene; here it was assigned by matching the DNA to germline references. CDR1 is GITISATS, CDR2 ISYDGTV, per germline (reference sequence). CDR3 length equals 14 residues. V lost 3 bases and J lost 7; bases outside the gene matches: 12. The CDR3 DNA follows: TGTGCCTTGTGGGAGCTACCATTTTACTATAAGAAACTCTTT. Protein product: CALWELPFYYKKLF.

With respect to this clone: TCRdb assigns this DNA the protein of a much larger clone, which departs from its translation at residue 8; this likely reflects a read error, and the protein shown comes from translating the DNA. The V segment is TRGV4, and no J call was made. The CDR3 length is 11 residues. CDR1 is EGSTGY, CDR2 YDSYTSSV, per germline. CDR3 loop: CATWDGPTGLF. As DNA, the CDR3 is TGTGCCACCTGGGATGGGCCAACTGGACTCTTT.

This clone has a count of ten or more. TCRdb attributes to this sequence the protein of a much larger clone, which differs from the DNA translation at residue 5; a read error is likely, and the protein displayed is translated from the DNA. V usage is TRGV4 and J usage is TRGJ1 or TRGJ2. Germline CDR1 is EGSTGY and CDR2 is YDSYTSSV. V trimming: 5 bases; J trimming: 7 bases; junction bases outside the gene matches: 8. The CDR3 is 12 amino acids. CDR3 amino acids: CATWAGQYKKLF. CDR3 sequence (DNA): TGTGCCACCTGGGCTGGACAATATAAGAAACTCTTT.

Remarks on this clone: Only one base separates this from a far larger clonotype, so it likely reflects a read error. This chain joins TRGV3 and TRGJ1 or TRGJ2. In germline, CDR1 is VTNTFY, CDR2 YDVSTARD (reference sequence). The CDR3 spans 14 residues. The CDR3 loop is CATWDRLSWYKKLF. The CDR3 nucleotides are TGTGCTACCTGGGACAGGCTAAGCTGGTATAAGAAACTCTTT.

Worth noting for this clone: A far larger clone differs by one base, so this is likely a read error. Distinct nucleotide sequences in the sample also encode this CDR3. The chain recombines TRGV2 with TRGJ1 or TRGJ2. As TCRdb names no J gene, one was assigned here on the basis of a DNA match to germline. Trimming removed 0 bases from V and 8 bases from J; junction bases left unmatched: 10. This CDR3 comprises 14 residues. Germline assignment: CDR1 EGSNGY and CDR2 YDSYNSKV. The CDR3 is CATWDGTIMDKKLF. Here the CDR3 DNA reads TGTGCCACCTGGGACGGGACAATTATGGATAAGAAACTCTTT.

This clone has more than one count but fewer than ten. TCRdb assigns this DNA the protein of a much larger clone, which departs from its translation at residue 5; this likely reflects a read error, and the protein shown comes from translating the DNA. V is TRGV4 and J is TRGJ1 or TRGJ2. TCRdb leaves out the J gene; it was filled in here by matching the DNA to germline. Germline CDR1 reads EGSTGY; CDR2 reads YDSYTSSV. CDR3 length equals 14 residues. Trimming took 6 bases from V and 0 from J; bases not matched to a gene: 8. The CDR3 DNA is TGTGCCACCTGGAATGTCCCGAATTATTATAAGAAACTCTTT. It translates to CATWNVPNYYKKLF.

As for this clone: The protein TCRdb gives is from a much larger clone and does not agree with this DNA's translation at residue 11, likely a read error; the protein shown here comes from the DNA. The rearrangement joins TRGV9 to TRGJ1 or TRGJ2. TCRdb offers no J gene call, so here the DNA was matched to germline to obtain one. The germline CDR1 and CDR2 sequences are GITISATS and ISYDGTV (reference sequence). This CDR3 has 15 amino acids. The CDR3 DNA is TGTGCCTTGTGGGAGGGGAACCTACCTTATGATAAGAAACTCTTT. Its protein is CALWEGNLPYDKKLF.

This clone was detected many times. The protein in TCRdb stems from a much larger clone and differs at residue 13 from this DNA's translation, likely a read error; here the protein is translated from the DNA. V usage is TRGV5 and J usage is TRGJP2. The J gene was not available in TCRdb and was assigned here by matching the DNA to germline segments. The germline gives CDR1 VINAFY, CDR2 YDVSNSKD. CDR3 size: 16 residues. CDR3 sequence (DNA): TGTGCCACCTGGGACAGGCTTAGTCGTAGGATTTGGGTCAAGACGTTT. Encoded protein: CATWDRLSRRIWVKTF.

This clone was seen at least ten times. TCRdb's protein for this DNA is that of a much larger clone and differs from the translation at residue 3, likely a read error; the protein shown is the DNA translation. This chain connects TRGV9 to TRGJ1 or TRGJ2. TCRdb records no J gene; here it was assigned by comparing the DNA to germline. Looked up from germline, CDR1 is GITISATS and CDR2 is ISYDGTV (reference sequence). The CDR3 loop spans 11 amino acids. The CDR3 bases are TGTGCCATGTGGGAGACCTATAAGAAACTCTTT. Protein: CAMWETYKKLF.

This clone showed up just a few times. TCRdb's protein for this DNA is that of a much larger clone and differs from the translation at residue 6, likely a read error; the protein shown is the DNA translation. The chain has TRGV4 and TRGJP2. No J segment appears in TCRdb, so it was assigned here by matching the sequence to germline. V dropped 9 bases and J dropped 0; count of bases not matched to a gene: 7. The length of the CDR3 is 14 residues. Germline-derived CDR1 and CDR2 are EGSTGY and YDSYTSSV. CDR3 nucleotide sequence: TGTGCCACCATGGACGATAGTAGTGATTGGATCAAGACGTTT. It translates to CATMDDSSDWIKTF.

This clone was seen more than once but under ten times. A far larger clone is only one base removed, so a read error is likely. The same CDR3 is also encoded by other DNA sequences in this sample. This chain links TRGV9 with TRGJ1 or TRGJ2. The CDR3 has 14 amino acids. Germline lookup yields CDR1 GITISATS and CDR2 ISYDGTV (reference sequence). The CDR3 reads CALWRRSNYYKKLF. As DNA, the CDR3 is TGTGCCTTGTGGCGGCGTTCGAATTATTATAAGAAGCTCTTT.

Concerning this clone: It differs at one base from a far larger clone, so likely a read error. Other DNA sequences of this sample code for an identical CDR3. J gene calling gave no result, while the V gene is TRGV3. Germline-derived CDR1 and CDR2 are VTNTFY and YDVSTARD (reference sequence). The CDR3 totals 14 residues. CDR3 sequence reads: CATWDRPEYYKKLF. CDR3 DNA sequence: TGTGCCACCTGGGACAGGCCAGAATATTATAAAAAACTCTTT.